This T cell receptor beta chain was sequenced in a study of low-dose radiotherapy and immunotherapy resistance in tumors. For the study at large: The treatment that patients received was intravenous nivolumab 240 mg every two weeks plus ipilimumab 1 mg/kg every six weeks.

Primers used for first-strand cDNA, a TRAV- and TRBV-specific set, covered both alpha and beta chains. Using a constant-region primer together with a V-primer adapter, TCRs were subjected to roughly 18 PCR cycles of amplification. In vitro transcription served to amplify the isolated mRNA. TCRdb redid the calling of the reads with MiXCR, one entry per CDR3 protein. The repertoire holds 80,000 or so distinct CDR3 sequences, with around a sixth as singletons. This clonotype occurred many times. The CDR3 loop spans 15 amino acids. V was pared by 3 bases and J by 6 bases, with 6 bases of the junction left unmatched. Germline V gene sequence: CDR1 SNHLY, CDR2 FYNNEI. Sample time point: after trial treatment. Described treatment: LDRT plus nivolumab, ipilimumab, low-dose cyclophosphamide and aspirin (RACIN trial).

This receptor was taken from a male donor with prostate cancer. The sequencing here drew on PBMCs, taken after low-dose radiotherapy plus immunotherapy. This chain joins TRBV2 and TRBJ1-5; TRBD1 matches 9 bases. The chain's CDR3 is CASSEGQGEFQPQHF. The CDR3 region has the DNA TGTGCCAGCAGTGAGGGACAGGGAGAGTTTCAGCCCCAGCATTTT.